This TCR beta chain was captured by sequencing in a study of graft-versus-host responses after intestinal transplantation (dated by TCRdb to about 2021). Notes on the research overall: Recipients received multivisceral, liver-intestinal, or isolated intestinal transplants. Every recipient was given anti-thymocyte globulin induction, then maintenance tacrolimus and steroids for two to three years. After intestinal transplantation, graft-versus-host and host-versus-graft alloreactive T cell clones were followed in the graft, circulation and bone marrow using bulk TCR-beta CDR3 sequencing. To identify alloreactive clones, pre-transplant mixed lymphocyte reaction products were sequenced and then compared with unstimulated pre-transplant donor and recipient T cells. The cohort enrolled about two dozen intestinal transplant recipients including one retransplant, and a few patients lacking pretransplant specimens were excluded. Donor T cell macrochimerism was defined as a peak of at least 4% donor T cells among recipient peripheral blood mononuclear cells. Rather than being sequenced by the commercial service, samples from a few later patients were sequenced in-house on an Illumina MiSeq and processed with MiXCR. Broader findings and caveats from the paper: In patients with donor T cell macrochimerism, the allografts had high GvH to HvG T cell clonal ratios. Conclusions were limited by the relatively low number and heterogeneity of intestinal transplant patients. Early after transplant, declines in HvG clones were associated with peak levels of circulating GvH clones. GvH clones were found in recipient bone marrow, and some of the GvH clones appeared earlier in ileal mucosa or blood, which is consistent with an intestinal mucosal origin.

The method behind the library was the immunoSEQ multiplex PCR assay. In most patients, genomic DNA was isolated using the Qiagen DNeasy Blood and Tissue Kit and sent frozen to Adaptive Biotechnologies for TCR sequencing. For most patients, high-throughput TCR-beta CDR3 sequencing of genomic DNA was performed by Adaptive Biotechnologies. The authors processed their data as follows. Adaptive's ImmunoSEQ software supplied the TCR sequencing data for under 20 patients, while MiXCR and VDJtools were used to process a few other patients. To correct CD4 versus CD8 sorting errors, sequences present in both subsets at a frequency ratio below 5:1 were removed. Because the origin of CDR3 nucleotide sequences shared between donor and recipient could not be assigned, those sequences were removed. At least 2-fold expansion over unstimulated cells and a minimum CFSE-low frequency of 0.002% (template counts) or 0.001% (read counts) were required for clones to be classified as alloreactive. Clones detected in sequenced pre-transplant spleen, lymph node, or MLR CFSE-low populations of the donor or recipient were defined as mappable. The cumulative frequency of alloreactive clones was calculated as a percentage of all sequences, weighted by copy number. TCRdb obtained this table from immuneACCESS and retained in-frame rearrangements with V and J assigned. These tables miss some clones; where compared with another copy, unresolved V genes account for less than half of the shortfall, and the remainder is unexplained. The V and J calls and the clone size are those of that table, but D and trimming were determined from the DNA. The sample contains about 91,000 clones, under 95% of them found a single time. Just under 0.35% of the sample belongs to the ten largest clones.

Per the publication, the time point label means: cells obtained before transplantation from donor or recipient. CD3+CD4+ and CD3+CD8+ populations were FACS-sorted from unstimulated pre-transplant donor and recipient cells taken from spleen or lymph nodes. As to this clone: Its target antigen remains unknown. No much larger clone exists at a distance of one base, and base qualities are not known.

The input for sequencing was unstimulated CD4+ T cells sorted from spleen or lymph node cells, taken before transplant. The receptor was derived from a human donor who was the organ donor for an intestinal transplant.

The DNA sequence is given as TGTGCCAGCAGCGGGCGACAGGGGACTAATGAAAAACTGTTTTTT. Its protein reads: CASSGRQGTNEKLFF. Recombination linked TRBV9 to TRBJ1-4; TRBD1 fits 8 bases in the junction. Per the germline V gene, SGDLS is the CDR1 and YYNGEE is the CDR2. V is pruned by 3 bases and J by 2 bases, leaving 3 bases of the junction without a gene match. The CDR3 holds 15 amino acids from the cysteine to the phenylalanine. The entry retains the CDR3 DNA only, 45 bases that are in frame from base 1.